This TCR beta chain appears in the sequencing data of a study of CD4 T cells in relation to SARS-CoV-2 and coronaviruses. Only in-frame clones appear in the TCRdb table, and some are missing; sequencing was by immunoSEQ multiplex PCR. The sample shows roughly 30,000 clones, 76% of them seen only once. Concerning this clone itself: The antigen remains unidentified.

The unexposed donors gave CD4+ T cells in about 2010-2018, prior to COVID-19. CD4+ T cells were isolated from the cells after around 9 days of culture. PBMCs were plated at two million per well in IL-2-containing medium. This receptor was identified in a human donor in good health. The sequenced sample was CD4+ T cells from PBMCs, cultured in vitro.

CDR3 protein: CATSSGGAVNEQFF. The CDR3 DNA sequence: TGTGCCACCAGCAGCGGGGGGGCCGTCAATGAGCAGTTCTTC. The J gene is TRBJ2-1, the V gene TRBV15; TRBD2 agrees at 8 bases. The J segment lost 6 bases and the V segment lost 3 bases, leaving 4 bases of the junction unmatched. Germline V gene lookup returns CDR1 LNHNV and CDR2 YYDKDF (reference sequence). The CDR3 is 14 residues long. The entire variable domain, with the rest obtained from reference TRBV15 and TRBJ2-1, is as follows: DAMVIQNPRYQVTQFGKPVTLSCSQTLNHNVMYWYQQKSSQAPKLLFHYYDKDFNNEADTPDNFQSRRPNTSFCFLDIRSPGLGDTAMYLCATSSGGAVNEQFFGPGTRLTVL.